The clone carrying this T cell receptor beta chain has a count of ten or more. Antigen specificity is unknown. Time point reported: newly diagnosed GD, antithyroid drugs for less than 3 months. From PBMCs, RNA was extracted and then used to make the TCR library. The sample comes from a study of regulatory T cells in long-lasting Graves disease. General study findings and limits: Lower TCR diversity characterized persistent Graves' patients relative to newly diagnosed patients.

This CDR3 is 14 amino acids long. The J segment lost 5 bases and the V segment lost 6 bases, leaving 9 bases of the junction unmatched. CDR3-region Arm-PCR and iRepertoire HTBI primers produced the TCR beta libraries. In the authors' methods: Samples collectively showed fewer than 80 TRBV and about 15 TRBJ segments. TCRdb redid the calling of the multiplex PCR reads with MiXCR, one entry per CDR3 protein. For this entry, the V and J calls and clone size follow TCRdb and not the study's own pipeline. Altogether hundreds of thousands of distinct CDR3 sequences are present, around an eighth being singletons, with the ten largest covering 10%. The same data also went into a second study, on T cells in Graves' hyperthyroidism and ophthalmopathy. As that report states: Most thyroid clonotypes with frequency above 0.001 were detected in blood.

The sequence was collected from a man younger than 40 with Graves disease. The material was peripheral blood mononuclear cells (PBMCs), obtained at new diagnosis, from a patient treated with antithyroid drugs. The rearrangement uses TRBV12-3 or TRBV12-4 and TRBJ2-5, with 7 bases fitting TRBD2. The CDR3 sequence is CASSPDGLVETQYF. For the CDR3, the DNA is TGTGCCAGCAGCCCCGACGGACTAGTTGAGACCCAGTACTTC.